These T cell receptor beta chains were read from a single sample in a study of OX40 agonist ivuxolimab in advanced cancers. Sequencing used immunoSEQ multiplex PCR; TCRdb keeps in-frame clones, though not all of them. Among about 74,000 clones listed, 70% to 90% were seen once. The source was CD4+ or CD8+ T cells sorted from blood, collected in a trial of the OX40 agonist ivuxolimab. Receptor source: an adult with an advanced solid tumor such as melanoma, head and neck, liver or kidney cancer. Each CDR3 is given with its conserved first and last residue. The order of the fields is clone size, J gene, D gene, V gene, CDR3 protein, CDR3 DNA. A D gene is named only where the DNA matches it firmly. Expanded clones get a size class; other rows say once, few or many, or leave the size out.

NA | TRBJ2-3 | TRBD2 | TRBV4-2 | CASSQVRGLAGVGDTQYF | TGTGCCAGCAGCCAAGTCAGGGGACTAGCGGGAGTGGGAGATACGCAGTATTTT
NA | TRBJ1-1 | NA | TRBV18 | CASSPLMGDSEAFF | TGTGCCAGCTCACCCCTAATGGGGGACTCGGAAGCTTTCTTT
NA | TRBJ2-1 | TRBD1 | TRBV7-6 | CASSPNRQGSSNEQFF | TGTGCCAGCAGCCCGAACCGACAGGGCTCTAGCAATGAGCAGTTCTTC
few | TRBJ2-5 | TRBD2 | TRBV7-3 | CASSLAGGLQETQYF | TGTGCCAGCAGCTTAGCGGGAGGGCTCCAAGAGACCCAGTACTTC
NA | TRBJ2-7 | NA | TRBV7-2 | CASSSRTISYEQYF | TGTGCCAGCAGCTCCCGAACTATTTCCTACGAGCAGTACTTC
NA | TRBJ2-7 | NA | TRBV11-2 | CASSSPRLSYEQYF | TGTGCCAGCAGCTCTCCCCGACTATCCTACGAGCAGTACTTC
NA | TRBJ2-7 | NA | TRBV18 | CASSPPAGPNEQYF | TGTGCCAGCTCACCACCGGCAGGCCCTAACGAGCAGTACTTC
NA | TRBJ2-3 | NA | TRBV4-3 | CASSQLARIDTQYF | TGCGCCAGCAGCCAGCTAGCGAGAATCGATACGCAGTATTTT
NA | TRBJ2-3 | TRBD2 | TRBV5-6 | CASSLRVAGPTDTQYF | TGTGCCAGCAGCTTGCGGGTAGCGGGCCCCACAGATACGCAGTATTTT
NA | TRBJ1-4 | TRBD1 | TRBV9 | CASSRQTGSNEKLFF | TGTGCCAGCAGCCGTCAGACAGGGTCTAATGAAAAACTGTTTTTT
NA | TRBJ1-1 | TRBD1 | TRBV30 | CAWARGLNTEAFF | TGTGCCTGGGCCAGGGGGTTGAACACTGAAGCTTTCTTT
NA | TRBJ1-1 | TRBD1 | TRBV4-1 | CASSQMGRGQAHEAFF | TGCGCCAGCAGCCAAATGGGGAGGGGACAGGCCCATGAAGCTTTCTTT
few | TRBJ2-5 | NA | TRBV5-8 | CASSFQGETQYF | TGTGCCAGCAGCTTTCAGGGGGAGACCCAGTACTTC
NA | TRBJ2-5 | NA | TRBV15 | CATSRDSPGRETQYF | TGTGCCACCAGCAGGGACTCCCCGGGCAGAGAGACCCAGTACTTC
NA | TRBJ2-5 | TRBD2 | TRBV28 | CASRTSGRGETQYF | TGTGCCTCTCGGACTAGCGGGAGGGGAGAGACCCAGTACTTC
NA | TRBJ1-3 | NA | TRBV4-1 | CASSQDSRGFTGNTIYF | TGCGCCAGCAGCCAAGATAGCAGGGGTTTTACTGGAAACACCATATATTTT
once | TRBJ2-7 | NA | TRBV19 | CASSIGGAYEQYF | TGTGCCAGTAGTATAGGGGGCGCCTACGAGCAGTACTTC
NA | TRBJ2-7 | NA | TRBV7-9 | CASSLETRNSYEQYF | TGTGCCAGCAGCTTAGAAACTAGGAACTCTTACGAGCAGTACTTC
NA | TRBJ2-7 | NA | TRBV7-2 | CASSLGLSSDEQYF | TGTGCCAGCAGCTTAGGCCTTTCTAGTGACGAGCAGTACTTC
NA | TRBJ1-4 | NA | TRBV28 | CASGRRGWNEKLFF | TGTGCCAGCGGGAGACGGGGGTGGAATGAAAAACTGTTTTTT
once | TRBJ1-5 | NA | TRBV29-1 | CSVGELNQPQHF | TGCAGCGTTGGGGAACTCAATCAGCCCCAGCATTTT
NA | TRBJ2-1 | TRBD2 | TRBV7-9 | CASSLAGAREQFF | TGTGCCAGCAGCCTAGCGGGAGCTCGAGAGCAGTTCTTC
NA | TRBJ2-7 | NA | TRBV7-2 | CASSLARGLEQYF | TGTGCCAGCAGCTTAGCGCGGGGGCTCGAGCAGTACTTC
NA | TRBJ2-2 | TRBD2 | TRBV11-2 | CASSLRTSGRVNTGELFF | TGTGCCAGCAGCTTAAGGACTAGCGGGAGGGTGAACACCGGGGAGCTGTTTTTT
NA | TRBJ2-3 | TRBD2 | TRBV9 | CASSATLAGGPTDTQYF | TGTGCCAGCAGCGCGACTCTAGCGGGAGGCCCCACAGATACGCAGTATTTT
once | TRBJ2-1 | TRBD2 | TRBV7-3 | CASSLRAAGASEQFF | TGTGCCAGCAGCTTAAGGGCAGCGGGAGCCAGTGAGCAGTTCTTC
NA | TRBJ2-7 | NA | TRBV28 | CASSLGSYEQYF | TGTGCCAGCAGCCTCGGCTCCTACGAGCAGTACTTC
NA | TRBJ2-1 | NA | TRBV4-1 | CASSHVNSASSYNEQFF | TGCGCCAGCAGCCACGTTAATAGCGCGAGCTCCTACAATGAGCAGTTCTTC
NA | TRBJ1-5 | TRBD1 | TRBV18 | CASSRGGQNNQPQHF | TGTGCCAGCTCACGAGGGGGACAGAACAATCAGCCCCAGCATTTT
NA | TRBJ2-7 | NA | TRBV6-1 | CASSTRREASYEQYF | TGTGCCAGCAGTACCCGTCGAGAAGCAAGCTACGAGCAGTACTTC